Listed below are T cell receptor beta chains from one sample, sequenced in a study of shared clonotypes between healthy human individuals. This table comes from immunoSEQ multiplex PCR, and its TCRdb copy is limited to in-frame clones, with some not included. The sample consists of 400,000 to 500,000 clones, 79% of them appearing once. The sequenced material came from PBMCs. These receptors were collected from a woman aged 40 to 49 in good health. Some clones in this sample may be carry-over from other donors' samples. The CDR3 runs from the conserved cysteine through the conserved F or W. The order of the fields is V gene, clone size, J gene, D gene, CDR3 protein, CDR3 DNA. The D gene is left open where the match is weak. Clone size appears in some rows only: once, few, many, or a class for an expanded clone.

V gene: TRBV6-6; clone size: -; J gene: TRBJ2-7; D gene: TRBD2; CDR3 protein: CASSSGTSDNEQYF; CDR3 DNA: TGTGCCAGCAGTTCCGGGACTAGTGACAACGAGCAGTACTTC
V gene: TRBV28; clone size: -; J gene: TRBJ2-7; D gene: TRBD2; CDR3 protein: CASSTTGGPFPPEQYF; CDR3 DNA: TGTGCCAGCAGTACCACGGGAGGGCCGTTCCCCCCCGAGCAGTACTTC
V gene: TRBV7-9; clone size: -; J gene: TRBJ1-1; D gene: -; CDR3 protein: CASSFGAIMNTEAFF; CDR3 DNA: TGTGCCAGCAGCTTCGGGGCTATAATGAACACTGAAGCTTTCTTT
V gene: TRBV5-4; clone size: -; J gene: TRBJ1-2; D gene: -; CDR3 protein: CASSLDPGANYGYTF; CDR3 DNA: TGTGCCAGCAGCTTGGATCCAGGAGCCAACTATGGCTACACCTTC
V gene: TRBV5-1; clone size: -; J gene: TRBJ2-2; D gene: TRBD1; CDR3 protein: CASSQDRGVTGELFF; CDR3 DNA: TGCGCCAGCAGCCAAGACAGGGGGGTCACCGGGGAGCTGTTTTTT
V gene: TRBV5-1; clone size: few; J gene: TRBJ2-7; D gene: TRBD1; CDR3 protein: CASSLGQGIEQYF; CDR3 DNA: TGCGCCAGCAGCTTGGGACAGGGGATCGAGCAGTACTTC
V gene: TRBV28; clone size: -; J gene: TRBJ1-2; D gene: -; CDR3 protein: CASRPSGHNYGYTF; CDR3 DNA: TGTGCCAGCAGACCTTCGGGACATAACTATGGCTACACCTTC
V gene: TRBV28; clone size: few; J gene: TRBJ1-2; D gene: -; CDR3 protein: CASSNPNRDGYTF; CDR3 DNA: TGTGCCAGCAGTAACCCTAACAGGGATGGCTACACCTTC
V gene: TRBV30; clone size: -; J gene: TRBJ2-7; D gene: -; CDR3 protein: CAWSSGTYEQYF; CDR3 DNA: TGTGCCTGGAGTAGCGGAACCTACGAGCAGTACTTC
V gene: TRBV19; clone size: -; J gene: TRBJ2-4; D gene: -; CDR3 protein: CASIRPLRSRGTKNIQYF; CDR3 DNA: TGTGCCAGTATTCGACCTCTTCGTAGTCGTGGGACCAAAAACATTCAGTACTTC
V gene: TRBV6-5; clone size: -; J gene: TRBJ2-4; D gene: TRBD2; CDR3 protein: CASSYVWAGGPHIQYF; CDR3 DNA: TGTGCCAGCAGTTACGTTTGGGCGGGAGGGCCACACATTCAGTACTTC